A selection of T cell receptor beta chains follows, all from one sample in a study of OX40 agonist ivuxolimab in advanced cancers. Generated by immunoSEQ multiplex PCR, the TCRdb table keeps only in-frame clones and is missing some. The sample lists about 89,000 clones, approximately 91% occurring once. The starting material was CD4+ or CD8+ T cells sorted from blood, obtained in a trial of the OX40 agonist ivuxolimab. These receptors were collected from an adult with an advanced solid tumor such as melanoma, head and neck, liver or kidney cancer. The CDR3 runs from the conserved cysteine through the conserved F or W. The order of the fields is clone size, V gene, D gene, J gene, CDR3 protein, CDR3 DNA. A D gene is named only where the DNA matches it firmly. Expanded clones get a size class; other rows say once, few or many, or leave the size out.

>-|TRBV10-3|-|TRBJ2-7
CATPKTPVGYEQYF
TGTGCCACCCCTAAGACCCCAGTGGGCTACGAGCAGTACTTC
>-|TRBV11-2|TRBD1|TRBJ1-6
CASSSLAGTGYSPLHF
TGTGCCAGCAGCTCTTTAGCCGGGACAGGGTATTCACCCCTCCACTTT
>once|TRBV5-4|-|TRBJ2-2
CASSLGGGNTGELFF
TGTGCCAGCAGCTTGGGAGGGGGGAACACCGGGGAGCTGTTTTTT
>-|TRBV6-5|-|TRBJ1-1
CASSWGRDTEAFF
TGTGCCAGCAGTTGGGGCAGGGACACTGAAGCTTTCTTT
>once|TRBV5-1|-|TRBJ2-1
CASSLGGHSSYNEQFF
TGCGCCAGCAGCTTGGGAGGACACTCTTCCTACAATGAGCAGTTCTTC
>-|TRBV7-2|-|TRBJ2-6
CASSLFSARGANVLTF
TGTGCCAGCAGCTTATTCTCAGCGAGAGGGGCCAACGTCCTGACTTTC
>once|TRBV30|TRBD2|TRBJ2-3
CACTGTSGSRTSTDTQYF
TGTGCCTGCACCGGGACTAGCGGGAGTCGAACTAGCACAGATACGCAGTATTTT
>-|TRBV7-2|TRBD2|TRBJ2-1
CASSMGLAAYNEQFF
TGTGCCAGCAGCATGGGACTAGCGGCATACAATGAGCAGTTCTTC
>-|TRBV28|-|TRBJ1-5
CASSFSGRQPQHF
TGTGCCAGCAGTTTTTCGGGCCGGCAGCCCCAGCATTTT
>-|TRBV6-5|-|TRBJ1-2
CASRLGSYYGYTF
TGTGCCAGCAGACTCGGGAGCTACTATGGCTACACCTTC
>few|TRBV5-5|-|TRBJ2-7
CASSRGTDRNYEQYF
TGTGCCAGCAGCCGCGGGACAGACAGGAACTACGAGCAGTACTTC
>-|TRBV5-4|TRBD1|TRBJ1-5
CASSLQGNQPQHF
TGTGCCAGCAGCTTACAGGGGAATCAGCCCCAGCATTTT
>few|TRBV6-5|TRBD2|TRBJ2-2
CASSSGTSGVVGELFF
TGTGCCAGCAGTTCCGGGACTAGCGGGGTTGTCGGGGAGCTGTTTTTT
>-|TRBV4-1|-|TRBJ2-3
CASSQNRLDTQYF
TGCGCCAGCAGCCAAAACCGGTTGGATACGCAGTATTTT
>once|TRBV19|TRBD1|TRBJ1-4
CASSDGQGSEKLFF
TGTGCCAGTAGCGACGGACAGGGGTCTGAAAAACTGTTTTTT
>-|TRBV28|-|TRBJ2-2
CASSRRLGATGELFF
TGTGCCAGCAGCCGACGACTAGGAGCCACCGGGGAGCTGTTTTTT
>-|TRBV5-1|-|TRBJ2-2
CASSLRDANTGELFF
TGCGCCAGCAGCTTAAGGGACGCGAACACCGGGGAGCTGTTTTTT
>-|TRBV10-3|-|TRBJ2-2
CAISESTRLVGGELFF
TGTGCCATCAGTGAGTCGACTCGTCTCGTTGGCGGGGAGCTGTTTTTT
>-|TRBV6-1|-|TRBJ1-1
CASSLLPGVGEAFF
TGTGCCAGCAGTCTCCTTCCGGGAGTCGGTGAAGCTTTCTTT
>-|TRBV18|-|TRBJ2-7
CASSQQGYEQYF
TGTGCCAGCTCACAACAGGGTTACGAGCAGTACTTC
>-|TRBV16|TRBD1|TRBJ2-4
CASSPRGQGEIQYF
TGTGCCAGCAGCCCCCGGGGACAGGGTGAAATTCAGTACTTC
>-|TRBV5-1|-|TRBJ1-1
CASSSREVMNTEAFF
TGCGCCAGCAGTAGCCGGGAGGTGATGAACACTGAAGCTTTCTTT
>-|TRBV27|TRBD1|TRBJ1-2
CASSLYMDRSVDGYTF
TGTGCCAGCAGTTTATATATGGACAGGTCAGTGGATGGCTACACCTTC
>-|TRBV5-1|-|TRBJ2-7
CASSSDYEQYF
TGCGCCAGCAGCTCCGACTACGAGCAGTACTTC
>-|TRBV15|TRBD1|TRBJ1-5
CATSVWTGGSNQPQHF
TGTGCCACCAGCGTATGGACAGGGGGAAGCAATCAGCCCCAGCATTTT
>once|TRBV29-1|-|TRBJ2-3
CSVARDSTDTQYF
TGCAGCGTCGCTAGGGACAGCACAGATACGCAGTATTTT
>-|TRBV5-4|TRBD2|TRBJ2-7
CASSPGLAGLYEQYF
TGTGCCAGCAGCCCGGGACTAGCGGGACTATACGAGCAGTACTTC
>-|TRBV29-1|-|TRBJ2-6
CSVEQGSGANVLTF
TGCAGCGTTGAACAGGGCTCTGGGGCCAACGTCCTGACTTTC
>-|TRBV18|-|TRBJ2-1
CASSPLEGGVEQFF
TGTGCCAGCTCACCACTCGAGGGCGGGGTAGAGCAGTTCTTC
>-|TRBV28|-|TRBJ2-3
CASSLWSPSTQYF
TGTGCCAGCAGTTTATGGTCGCCATCTACGCAGTATTTT
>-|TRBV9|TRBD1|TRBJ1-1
CASSARGRGGGANTEAFF
TGTGCCAGCAGCGCGAGAGGGCGAGGAGGGGGCGCGAACACTGAAGCTTTCTTT
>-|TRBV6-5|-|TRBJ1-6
CASRRTVYTSPLHF
TGTGCCAGCAGGAGGACTGTCTATACCTCACCCCTCCACTTT
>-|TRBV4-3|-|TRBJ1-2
CASSETVVLNYGYTF
TGCGCCAGCAGCGAGACAGTGGTTCTAAACTATGGCTACACCTTC
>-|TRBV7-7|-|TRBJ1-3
CASSPGTPGNTIYF
TGTGCCAGCAGCCCCGGGACACCTGGAAACACCATATATTTT
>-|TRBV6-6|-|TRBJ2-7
CASSPASGSSYEQYF
TGTGCCAGCAGTCCCGCCAGCGGCTCCTCCTACGAGCAGTACTTC
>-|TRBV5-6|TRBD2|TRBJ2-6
CASSLWGGSSGANVLTF
TGTGCCAGCAGCTTGTGGGGCGGGAGCTCTGGGGCCAACGTCCTGACTTTC
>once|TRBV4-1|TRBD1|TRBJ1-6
CASSQGGQYNSPLHF
TGCGCCAGCAGCCAAGGGGGACAGTATAATTCACCCCTCCACTTT
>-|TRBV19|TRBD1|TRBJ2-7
CASSGWTGGRYEQYF
TGTGCCAGTAGCGGATGGACAGGGGGGAGGTACGAGCAGTACTTC
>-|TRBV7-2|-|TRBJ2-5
CASSLSGGPETQYF
TGTGCCAGCAGCTTATCGGGCGGCCCGGAGACCCAGTACTTC
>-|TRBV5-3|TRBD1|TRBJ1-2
CARSQPGQTLLRPYGYTF
TGTGCCAGAAGCCAGCCGGGACAGACCTTACTGAGGCCCTATGGCTACACCTTC
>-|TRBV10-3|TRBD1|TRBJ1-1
CAISDNARGGMNTEAFF
TGTGCCATCAGTGATAACGCCAGGGGGGGAATGAACACTGAAGCTTTCTTT
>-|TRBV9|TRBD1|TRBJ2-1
CASSGGQGSYNEQFF
TGTGCCAGCAGCGGGGGACAGGGTAGTTACAATGAGCAGTTCTTC
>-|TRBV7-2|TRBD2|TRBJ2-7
CASSLDGTSGNYEQYF
TGTGCCAGCAGCTTAGACGGGACTAGCGGAAACTACGAGCAGTACTTC
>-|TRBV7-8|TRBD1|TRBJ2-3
CASSSSGTGGSDTQYF
TGTGCCAGCAGCAGTTCCGGGACAGGGGGGTCGGATACGCAGTATTTT
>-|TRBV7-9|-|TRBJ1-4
CASSFQGGEKLFF
TGTGCCAGCAGCTTCCAGGGTGGTGAAAAACTGTTTTTT
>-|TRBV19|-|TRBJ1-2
CASSMPREGYGYTF
TGTGCCAGTAGTATGCCCAGGGAGGGCTATGGCTACACCTTC
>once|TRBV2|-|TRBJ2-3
CASTEGVTDTQYF
TGTGCCAGCACAGAGGGAGTCACAGATACGCAGTATTTT
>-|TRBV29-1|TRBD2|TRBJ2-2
CSAAGDRNTGELFF
TGCAGCGCCGCGGGGGACCGGAACACCGGGGAGCTGTTTTTT
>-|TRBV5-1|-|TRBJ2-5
CASSLEGDQETQYF
TGCGCCAGCAGCTTGGAGGGGGATCAAGAGACCCAGTACTTC